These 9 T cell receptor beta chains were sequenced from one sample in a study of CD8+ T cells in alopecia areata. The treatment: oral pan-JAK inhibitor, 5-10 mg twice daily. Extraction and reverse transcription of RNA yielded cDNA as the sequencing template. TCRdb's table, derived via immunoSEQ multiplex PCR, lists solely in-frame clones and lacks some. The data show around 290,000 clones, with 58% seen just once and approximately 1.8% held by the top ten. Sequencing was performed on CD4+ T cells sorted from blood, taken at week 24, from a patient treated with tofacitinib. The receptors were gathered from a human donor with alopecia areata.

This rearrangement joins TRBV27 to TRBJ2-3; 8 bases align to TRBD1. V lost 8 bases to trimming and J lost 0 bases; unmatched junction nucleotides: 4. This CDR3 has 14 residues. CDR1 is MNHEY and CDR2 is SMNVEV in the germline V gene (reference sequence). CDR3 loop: CASSRGLSTDTQYF. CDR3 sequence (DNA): TGTGCCAGCTCCAGGGGGCTTAGCACAGATACGCAGTATTTT.

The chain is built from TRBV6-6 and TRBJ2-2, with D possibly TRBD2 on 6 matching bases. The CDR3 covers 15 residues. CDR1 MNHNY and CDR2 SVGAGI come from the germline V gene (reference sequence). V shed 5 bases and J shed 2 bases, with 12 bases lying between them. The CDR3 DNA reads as TGTGCCAGCAGTGACACGGGGGTAAACACCGGGGAGCTGTTTTTT. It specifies CASSDTGVNTGELFF.

CDR3 DNA: TGTGCCTGGAGTAACGGGGGCGACTATGGCTACACCTTC. Its protein product is CAWSNGGDYGYTF. This rearrangement joins TRBV30 to TRBJ1-2; D is perhaps TRBD1 (6 bases). The CDR3 covers 13 residues. Trimming stripped 2 bases from V and 3 bases from J, with 10 bases between. The germline CDR1 and CDR2 sequences are GTSNPN and SVGIG (reference sequence).

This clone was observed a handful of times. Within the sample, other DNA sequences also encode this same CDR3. The CDR3 DNA reads as TGTGCCAGCAGCCCGGCCTACGAGCAGTACTTC. Translating it yields CASSPAYEQYF. The V call is TRBV7-9, the J call TRBJ2-7, with unresolved D. Germline V gives CDR1 SEHNR, CDR2 FQNEAQ (reference sequence). The CDR3 consists of 11 residues. The V end lost 5 bases, the J end lost 2 bases, and 4 bases lay between the germline ends.

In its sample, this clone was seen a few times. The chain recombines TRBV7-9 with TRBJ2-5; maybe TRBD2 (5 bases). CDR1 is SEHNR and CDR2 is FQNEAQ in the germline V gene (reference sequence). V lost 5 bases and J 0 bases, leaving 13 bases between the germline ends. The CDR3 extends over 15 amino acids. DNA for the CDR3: TGTGCCAGCAGCCTATGGACTGCGTACCAAGAGACCCAGTACTTC. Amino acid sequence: CASSLWTAYQETQYF.

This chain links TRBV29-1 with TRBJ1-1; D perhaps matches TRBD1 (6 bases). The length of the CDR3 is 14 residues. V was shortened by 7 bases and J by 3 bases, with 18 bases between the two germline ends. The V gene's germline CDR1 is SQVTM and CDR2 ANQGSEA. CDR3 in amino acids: CSGQGLRGDTEAFF. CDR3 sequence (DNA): TGCAGCGGGCAGGGGCTCCGGGGAGACACTGAAGCTTTCTTT.

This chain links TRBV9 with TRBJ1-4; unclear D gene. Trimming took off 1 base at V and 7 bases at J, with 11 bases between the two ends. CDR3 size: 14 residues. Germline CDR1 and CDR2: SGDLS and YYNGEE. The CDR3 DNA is TGTGCCAGCAGCGTAAGTGATGTGAGTGAAAAACTGTTTTTT. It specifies CASSVSDVSEKLFF.

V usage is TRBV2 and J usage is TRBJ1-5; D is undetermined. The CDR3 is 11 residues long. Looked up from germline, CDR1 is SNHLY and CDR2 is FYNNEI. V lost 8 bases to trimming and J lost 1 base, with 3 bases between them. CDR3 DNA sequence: TGTGCCAGCGGGAGCAATCAGCCCCAGCATTTT. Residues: CASGSNQPQHF.

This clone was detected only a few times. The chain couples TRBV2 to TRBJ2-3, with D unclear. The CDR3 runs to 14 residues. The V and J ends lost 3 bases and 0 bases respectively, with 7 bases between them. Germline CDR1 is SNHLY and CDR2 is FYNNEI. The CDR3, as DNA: TGTGCCAGCAGTGACCCGTCTAGCACAGATACGCAGTATTTT. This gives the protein CASSDPSSTDTQYF. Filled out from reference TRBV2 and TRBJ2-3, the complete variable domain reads EPEVTQTPSHQVTQMGQEVILRCVPISNHLYFYWYRQILGQKVEFLVSFYNNEISEKSEIFDDQFSVERPDGSNFTLKIRSTKLEDSAMYFCASSDPSSTDTQYFGPGTRLTVL.